This TCR beta chain was obtained from a study of T-cell reconstitution after alpha-beta-depleted transplantation in children. This sample's TCRbeta library carried unique molecular identifier barcodes. Via MiXCR, TCRdb re-called the PCR reads, giving one row per CDR3 protein. Among under 350,000 distinct CDR3 sequences listed, roughly 9.5% were seen once. V was trimmed by 6 bases and J by 2 bases, leaving 14 bases between them. Germline lookup yields CDR1 SEHNR and CDR2 FQNEAQ (reference sequence). This CDR3 contains 14 residues. Ten or more counts support this clonotype. The chain has TRBV7-9 and TRBJ2-7, with a weak D call TRBD1 (6 bases). The TCR sequence derives from a human donor who donated a stem cell graft to a child with SCID. Here the sequenced sample was PBMCs from the stem cell graft donor, taken from the stem cell graft. The CDR3 region is CASSLTGPTYEQYF. The CDR3 coding sequence is TGTGCCAGCAGTTTAACAGGGCCGACCTACGAGCAGTACTTC.